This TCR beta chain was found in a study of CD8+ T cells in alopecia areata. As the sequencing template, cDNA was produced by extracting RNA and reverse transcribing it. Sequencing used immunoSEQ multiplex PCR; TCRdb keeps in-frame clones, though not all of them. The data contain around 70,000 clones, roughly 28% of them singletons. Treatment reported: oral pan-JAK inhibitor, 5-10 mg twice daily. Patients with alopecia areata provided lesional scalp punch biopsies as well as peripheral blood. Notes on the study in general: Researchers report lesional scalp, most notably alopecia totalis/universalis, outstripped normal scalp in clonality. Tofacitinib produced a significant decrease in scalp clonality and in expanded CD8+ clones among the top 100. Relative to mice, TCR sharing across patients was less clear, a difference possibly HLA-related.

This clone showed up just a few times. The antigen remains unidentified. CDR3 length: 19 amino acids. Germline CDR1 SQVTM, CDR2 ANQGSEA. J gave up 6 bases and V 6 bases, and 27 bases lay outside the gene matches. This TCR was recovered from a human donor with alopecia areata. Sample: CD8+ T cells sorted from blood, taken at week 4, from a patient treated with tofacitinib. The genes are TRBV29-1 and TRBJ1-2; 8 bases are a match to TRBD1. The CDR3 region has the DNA TGCAGCGTCATCAACGGGAGGTTATCCGGGACAGGCCCAGGGGATGGCTACACCTTC. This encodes CSVINGRLSGTGPGDGYTF.